This TCR beta chain was sequenced in a study of CD8 T cells in Susac syndrome. With random hexamers, reverse transcription was performed on about 0.5 to 1 ug of RNA. TCRdb recomputed calls from the immunoSEQ multiplex PCR reads with MiXCR, one row per CDR3 protein. This table has under 200,000 distinct CDR3 sequences, 95% appearing once. Per germline, CDR1 SQVTM and CDR2 ANQGSEA. The CDR3 spans 13 residues. The V gene end was trimmed by 3 bases and the J gene end by 5 bases; junction bases not matched to a gene: 5. The CD8+ and CD4+ T cells were negatively isolated, with the TEMRA cells enriched by FACS.

What was sequenced was CD8+ T cells from PBMCs. This sequence originates from a human donor with Susac syndrome. This sequence joins TRBV29-1 and TRBJ2-5; 8 bases line up with TRBD1. CDR3 in DNA: TGCAGCGTTGAGGACAGGGTTTTGGAGACCCAGTACTTC. This codes for CSVEDRVLETQYF.